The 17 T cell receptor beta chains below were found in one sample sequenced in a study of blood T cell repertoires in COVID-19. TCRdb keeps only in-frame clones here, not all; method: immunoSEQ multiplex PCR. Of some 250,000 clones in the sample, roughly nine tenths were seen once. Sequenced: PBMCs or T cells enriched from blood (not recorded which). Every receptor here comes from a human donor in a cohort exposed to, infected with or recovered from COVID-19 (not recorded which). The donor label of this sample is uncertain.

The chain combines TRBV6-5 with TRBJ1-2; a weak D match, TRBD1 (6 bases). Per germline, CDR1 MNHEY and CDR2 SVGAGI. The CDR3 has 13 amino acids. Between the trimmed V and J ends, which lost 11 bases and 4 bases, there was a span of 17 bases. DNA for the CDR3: TGTGCCTCTTTTGGGGGCCTTGGCTATGGCTACACCTTC. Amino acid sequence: CASFGGLGYGYTF.

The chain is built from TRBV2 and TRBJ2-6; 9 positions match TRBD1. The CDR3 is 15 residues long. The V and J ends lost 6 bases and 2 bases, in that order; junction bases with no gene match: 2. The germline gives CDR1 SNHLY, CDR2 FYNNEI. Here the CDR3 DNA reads TGTGCCAGCAGCACAGGGGGCGCTGGGGCCAACGTCCTGACTTTC. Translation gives CASSTGGAGANVLTF.

CDR3 amino acids: CASSLRTSYEQYF. The CDR3 DNA reads TGTGCCAGCAGTTTGAGGACATCCTACGAGCAGTACTTC. The chain employs TRBV27 and TRBJ2-7, with D perhaps TRBD1 (5 bases). The CDR3 spans 13 residues. Germline V gene sequence: CDR1 MNHEY, CDR2 SMNVEV (reference sequence). V lost 3 bases and J 1 base, leaving 7 bases between the germline ends.

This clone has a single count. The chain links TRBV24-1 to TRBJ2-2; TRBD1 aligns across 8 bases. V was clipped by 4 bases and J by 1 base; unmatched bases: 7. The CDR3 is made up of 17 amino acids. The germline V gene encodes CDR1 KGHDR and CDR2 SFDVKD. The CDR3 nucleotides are TGTGCCACCAGTGACCACCCCGGACAGGGGAACACCGGGGAGCTGTTTTTT. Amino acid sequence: CATSDHPGQGNTGELFF.

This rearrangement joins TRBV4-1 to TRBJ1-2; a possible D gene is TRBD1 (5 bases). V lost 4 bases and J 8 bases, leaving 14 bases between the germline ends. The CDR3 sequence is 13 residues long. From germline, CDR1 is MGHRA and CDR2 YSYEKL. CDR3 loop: CASSPQGIGGYTF. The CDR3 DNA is TGCGCCAGCAGCCCGCAGGGTATTGGGGGCTACACCTTC.

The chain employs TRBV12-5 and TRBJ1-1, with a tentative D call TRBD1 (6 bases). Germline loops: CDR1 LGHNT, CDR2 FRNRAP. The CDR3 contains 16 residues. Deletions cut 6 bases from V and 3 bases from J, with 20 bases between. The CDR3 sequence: CASGSGQGRRYTEAFF. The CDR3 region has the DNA TGTGCTAGTGGCTCCGGGCAGGGGCGACGTTACACTGAAGCTTTCTTT.

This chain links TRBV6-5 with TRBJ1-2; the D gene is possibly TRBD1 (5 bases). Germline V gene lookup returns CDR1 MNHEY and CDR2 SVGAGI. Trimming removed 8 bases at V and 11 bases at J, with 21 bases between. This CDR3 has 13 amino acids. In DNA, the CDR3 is TGTGCCAGCGCCCCCGGGGCGGGGGGTAGGTACACCTTC. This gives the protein CASAPGAGGRYTF.

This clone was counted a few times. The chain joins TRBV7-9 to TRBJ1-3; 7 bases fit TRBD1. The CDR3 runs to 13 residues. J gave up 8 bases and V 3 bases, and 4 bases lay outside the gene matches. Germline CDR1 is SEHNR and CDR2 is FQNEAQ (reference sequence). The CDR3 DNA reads TGTGCCAGCAGCTTGGGGACAGACCACACCATATATTTT. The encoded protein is CASSLGTDHTIYF. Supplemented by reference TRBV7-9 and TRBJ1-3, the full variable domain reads DTGVSQNPRHKITKRGQNVTFRCDPISEHNRLYWYRQTLGQGPEFLTYFQNEAQLEKSRLLSDRFSAERPKGSFSTLEIQRTEQGDSAMYLCASSLGTDHTIYFGEGSWLTVV.

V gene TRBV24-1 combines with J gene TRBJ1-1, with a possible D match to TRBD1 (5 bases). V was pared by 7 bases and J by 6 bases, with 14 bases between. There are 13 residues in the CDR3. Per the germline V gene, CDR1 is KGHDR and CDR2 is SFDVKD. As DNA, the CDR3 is TGTGCCACCAGCGGGGGATTCGGCGCTGAAGCTTTCTTT. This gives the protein CATSGGFGAEAFF.

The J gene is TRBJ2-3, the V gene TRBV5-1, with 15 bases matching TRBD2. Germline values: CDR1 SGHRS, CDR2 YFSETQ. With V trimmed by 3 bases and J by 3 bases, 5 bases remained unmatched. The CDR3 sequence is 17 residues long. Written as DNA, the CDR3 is TGCGCCAGCAGCTCCGGACTAGCGGGGGGGCCGACAGATACGCAGTATTTT. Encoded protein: CASSSGLAGGPTDTQYF.

In nucleotides, the CDR3 is TGTGCCAGCAGTTTAGGCTTCGGGAACACCATATATTTT. Its translation: CASSLGFGNTIYF. The V gene is TRBV12-3 or TRBV12-4, the J gene TRBJ1-3; D remains unclear. CDR3 length equals 13 residues. Trimming pared 1 base from V and 7 bases from J, leaving 8 bases between.

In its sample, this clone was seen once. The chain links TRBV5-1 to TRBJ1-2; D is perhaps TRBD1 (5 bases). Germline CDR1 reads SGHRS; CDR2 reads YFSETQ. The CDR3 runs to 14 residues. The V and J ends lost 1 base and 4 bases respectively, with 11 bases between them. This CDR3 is CASSLSRTSYGYTF. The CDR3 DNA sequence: TGCGCCAGCAGCTTGAGCCGGACAAGCTATGGCTACACCTTC.

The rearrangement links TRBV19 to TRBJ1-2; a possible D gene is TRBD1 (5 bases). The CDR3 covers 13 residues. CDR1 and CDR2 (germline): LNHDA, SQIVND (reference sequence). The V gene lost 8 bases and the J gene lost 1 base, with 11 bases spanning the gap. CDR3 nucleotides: TGTGCCAGTGCCCTGACAGTTAACTATGGCTACACCTTC. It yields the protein CASALTVNYGYTF.

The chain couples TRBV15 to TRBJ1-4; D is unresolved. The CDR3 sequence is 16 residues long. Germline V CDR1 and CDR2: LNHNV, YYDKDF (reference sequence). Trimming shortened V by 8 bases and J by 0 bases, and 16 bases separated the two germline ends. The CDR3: CATGAGWGATNEKLFF. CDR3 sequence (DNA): TGTGCCACCGGAGCGGGGTGGGGTGCAACTAATGAAAAACTGTTTTTT.

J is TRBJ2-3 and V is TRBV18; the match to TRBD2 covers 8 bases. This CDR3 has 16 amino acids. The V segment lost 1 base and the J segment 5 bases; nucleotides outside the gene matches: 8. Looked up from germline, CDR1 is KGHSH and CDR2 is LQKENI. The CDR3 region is CASSPQLGGAKDTQYF. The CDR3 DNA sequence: TGTGCCAGCTCACCACAGCTCGGGGGGGCCAAAGATACGCAGTATTTT.

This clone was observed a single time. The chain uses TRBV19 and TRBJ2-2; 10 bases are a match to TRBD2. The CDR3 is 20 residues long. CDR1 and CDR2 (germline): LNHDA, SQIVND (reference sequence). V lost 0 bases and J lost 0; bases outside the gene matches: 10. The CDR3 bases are TGTGCCAGTAGTATAGATCTCCGGAGCGGGGGGGATTCGAACACCGGGGAGCTGTTTTTT. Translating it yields CASSIDLRSGGDSNTGELFF.

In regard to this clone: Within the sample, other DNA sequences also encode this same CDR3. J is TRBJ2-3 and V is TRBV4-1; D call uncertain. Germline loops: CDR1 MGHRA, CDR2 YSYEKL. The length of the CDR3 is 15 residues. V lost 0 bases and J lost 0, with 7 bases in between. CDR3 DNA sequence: TGCGCCAGCAGCCAAGACTACCCGAGCACAGATACGCAGTATTTT. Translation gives CASSQDYPSTDTQYF.